Listed below are T cell receptor beta chains from one sample, sequenced in a study of regulatory T cells in long-lasting Graves disease. In TCRdb, the multiplex PCR reads were re-called with MiXCR into one record per CDR3 protein. Of about 660,000 distinct CDR3 sequences listed, 25% to 35% are singletons. Sequenced here: peripheral blood mononuclear cells (PBMCs), sampled when the disease was refractory, from a patient treated with antithyroid drugs. Source of these receptors: a female donor with Graves disease. Each CDR3 is given with its conserved first and last residue. D genes are given only for firm matches. Clone size is given for some rows only: seen once, a few or many times, or a class if the clone is expanded.

len,abundance,v_gene,j_gene,d_gene,CDR3aa,CDR3nt
14,many,TRBV12-3/TRBV12-4,TRBJ2-7,TRBD2,CASSPPGLGYEQYF,TGTGCCAGCAGTCCCCCGGGACTAGGATACGAGCAGTACTTC
15,-,TRBV15,TRBJ1-5,TRBD1,CATSREDRDDQPQHF,TGTGCCACCAGCAGAGAAGACAGGGACGATCAGCCCCAGCATTTT
12,-,TRBV6-2/TRBV6-3,TRBJ2-7,-,CASSPSATGQYF,TGTGCCAGCAGCCCGTCTGCAACGGGGCAGTACTTC
14,many,TRBV3-1,TRBJ1-2,-,CASSTLDGNYGYTF,TGTGCCAGCAGCACTCTGGACGGAAACTATGGCTACACCTTC
15,-,TRBV3-1,TRBJ1-5,-,CASSHAGGRDQPQHF,TGTGCCAGCAGCCACGCGGGAGGGAGGGATCAGCCCCAGCATTTT
13,-,TRBV27,TRBJ2-7,-,CASSLSWSYEQYF,TGTGCCAGCAGTCTTTCATGGTCCTACGAGCAGTACTTC
15,many,TRBV7-2,TRBJ2-2,-,CASSSDGENTGELFF,TGTGCCAGCAGCTCCGACGGGGAAAACACCGGGGAGCTGTTTTTT
15,-,TRBV3-1,TRBJ2-3,TRBD2,CASSQKLAGGGTQYF,TGTGCCAGCAGCCAAAAACTAGCGGGAGGTGGTACGCAGTATTTT
12,few,TRBV12-3/TRBV12-4,TRBJ1-2,TRBD1,CASRGTEGGYTF,TGTGCCAGCAGGGGGACAGAGGGCGGCTACACCTTC
15,many,TRBV11-2,TRBJ2-7,-,CASSLERGPNYEQYF,TGTGCCAGCAGCTTAGAGAGGGGACCAAACTACGAGCAGTACTTC
15,many,TRBV7-9,TRBJ1-1,TRBD1,CASSLGTVMNTEAFF,TGCGCCAGCAGCTTGGGGACAGTTATGAACACTGAAGCTTTCTTT
15,-,TRBV7-9,TRBJ1-1,-,CASSSTGNLNTEAFF,TGTGCCAGCAGCTCCACCGGTAACCTGAACACTGAAGCTTTCTTT
12,few,TRBV20-1,TRBJ1-2,-,CSASISNYGYTF,TGCAGTGCTAGCATATCTAACTATGGCTACACCTTC
13,many,TRBV6-2/TRBV6-3,TRBJ1-5,-,CASSEGVGQPQHF,TGTGCCAGCAGTGAAGGGGTTGGGCAGCCCCAGCATTTT
11,-,TRBV10-2,TRBJ2-7,-,CASRTQSEQYF,TGCGCCAGCAGGACACAGTCCGAGCAGTACTTC
16,once,TRBV7-7,TRBJ1-3,-,CASSLGTSGPGNTIYF,TGTGCTAGCAGCTTAGGGACCAGCGGCCCTGGAAACACCATATATTTT
11,few,TRBV20-1,TRBJ1-1,-,CSARPQFEAFF,TGCAGTGCTAGGCCGCAGTTTGAAGCTTTCTTT
12,many,TRBV3-1,TRBJ2-4,-,CASSHPDGIQYF,TGTGCCAGCAGCCATCCGGACGGCATTCAGTACTTC
20,-,TRBV27,TRBJ2-3,TRBD2,CASSPTPPGLAGVRADTQYF,TGTGCCAGCAGTCCTACCCCACCGGGACTAGCGGGAGTTCGAGCAGATACGCAGTATTTT
12,many,TRBV29-1,TRBJ1-2,-,CSVTDDNYGYTF,TGCAGCGTTACAGACGATAACTATGGCTACACCTTC
15,few,TRBV7-9,TRBJ1-1,-,CASSQRTGLNTEAFF,TGTGCCAGCAGCCAGAGGACGGGTTTGAACACTGAAGCTTTCTTT
16,-,TRBV3-1,TRBJ1-4,TRBD1,CASSQSGQGHLGKLFF,TGTGCCAGCAGCCAGTCCGGACAGGGGCATCTCGGAAAACTGTTTTTT
15,many,TRBV28,TRBJ2-7,-,CASYARQQSSYEQYF,TGTGCCAGCTACGCTAGACAGCAAAGCTCCTACGAGCAGTACTTC
15,once,TRBV6-1,TRBJ2-7,TRBD1,CASSEDGQATYEQYF,TGTGCCAGCAGTGAAGATGGACAGGCTACCTACGAGCAGTACTTC
16,-,TRBV19,TRBJ1-5,TRBD1,CASSMFGTGGDQPQHF,TGTGCCAGTAGTATGTTTGGGACAGGGGGCGATCAGCCCCAGCATTTT
15,-,TRBV7-9,TRBJ1-2,-,CASSLLMEGRRGYTF,TGTGCCAGCAGCTTACTTATGGAGGGGCGGCGCGGCTACACCTTC
14,few,TRBV2,TRBJ1-6,-,CASSGLPRLSVLHF,TGTGCCAGCAGTGGGCTCCCAAGGTTGTCGGTCCTCCACTTT